The 5 T cell receptor beta chains below come from one sample, sequenced in a study of OX40 agonist ivuxolimab in advanced cancers. Produced via immunoSEQ multiplex PCR; TCRdb's table is partial and in-frame only. The sample holds tens of thousands of clones, over 75% seen once. The sequences come from CD4+ or CD8+ T cells sorted from blood, collected in a trial of the OX40 agonist ivuxolimab. These receptors came from an adult with an advanced solid tumor such as melanoma, head and neck, liver or kidney cancer.

The genes are TRBV19 and TRBJ1-2; D is unclear. With 2 bases removed from V and 6 bases from J, the gap between germline ends came to 10 bases. The CDR3 loop spans 13 amino acids. Germline V gives CDR1 LNHDA, CDR2 SQIVND (reference sequence). CDR3 amino acids: CASSISRQDGYTF. CDR3 DNA sequence: TGTGCCAGTAGTATAAGTAGGCAGGATGGCTACACCTTC.

The V gene is TRBV5-1, the J gene TRBJ1-3, with D unresolved. In germline, CDR1 is SGHRS, CDR2 YFSETQ. This CDR3 spans 15 amino acids. Trimming shortened V by 0 bases and J by 0 bases, and 7 bases separated the two germline ends. The CDR3 bases are TGCGCCAGCAGCTTGGAAGGCATCTCTGGAAACACCATATATTTT. Its translation is CASSLEGISGNTIYF. The full variable domain, rest sourced from reference TRBV5-1 and TRBJ1-3, is KAGVTQTPRYLIKTRGQQVTLSCSPISGHRSVSWYQQTPGQGLQFLFEYFSETQRNKGNFPGRFSGRQFSNSRSEMNVSTLELGDSALYLCASSLEGISGNTIYFGEGSWLTVV.

Remarks on this clone: Because the CDR3's place on the DNA is in doubt, the DNA is left out and the CDR3 is given as listed by TCRdb. Here the CDR3 reads CASSLSIATPGTRPGSCFF. This chain connects TRBV27 to TRBJ2-2; TRBD2 reflects the table's D call only, with no check against the DNA. The CDR3 numbers 19 amino acids, ends counted. Per the germline V gene, CDR1 is MNHEY and CDR2 is SMNVEV (reference sequence).

The chain links TRBV19 to TRBJ2-7, with 9 bases identical to TRBD1. The CDR3 has 15 residues. CDR1 is LNHDA and CDR2 is SQIVND in the germline V gene (reference sequence). Trimming at V came to 7 bases and at J to 3 bases, leaving 10 bases not matched to a gene. CDR3 sequence reads: CASTRSGQGNYEQYF. The CDR3 coding sequence is TGTGCCAGTACTCGGTCAGGACAGGGGAACTACGAGCAGTACTTC.

The chain links TRBV4-1 to TRBJ1-1, with 11 bases fitting TRBD1. Germline V gives CDR1 MGHRA, CDR2 YSYEKL. Trimming cost V 6 bases and J 5 bases; bases outside gene matches: 8. The CDR3 has 15 residues. CDR3 sequence (DNA): TGCGCCAGCAGTTCGGACAGGGGGCGCGTTACTGAAGCTTTCTTT. Protein product: CASSSDRGRVTEAFF.